This entry lists 19 T cell receptor beta chains sequenced from one sample in a study of T cell responses to AZD1222 COVID-19 vaccine. Libraries were prepared by immunoSEQ multiplex PCR; TCRdb keeps only in-frame clonotypes and omits some of them. The profile shows more than 150,000 clones, 90% of them singletons. The material was peripheral blood, obtained 28 days after the second AZD1222 dose. These receptors all come from an adult who received the AZD1222 COVID-19 vaccine.

The V call is TRBV6-5, the J call TRBJ1-1; TRBD1 might be the D (5 bases). V shed 8 bases and J shed 4 bases, with 14 bases lying between them. CDR1 is MNHEY and CDR2 is SVGAGI in the germline V gene. This CDR3 is 13 amino acids long. Here the CDR3 DNA reads TGTGCCAGCCGAAGGGACCTCCGCACTGAAGCTTTCTTT. Translated, it gives CASRRDLRTEAFF.

This rearrangement joins TRBV9 to TRBJ1-1, with 7 bases matching TRBD1. J was trimmed by 3 bases and V by 0 bases; bases with no gene match: 5. This CDR3 comprises 15 residues. Looked up from germline, CDR1 is SGDLS and CDR2 is YYNGEE. CDR3 sequence (DNA): TGTGCCAGCAGCGTAGCTACAGGGGATGACACTGAAGCTTTCTTT. This sequence encodes CASSVATGDDTEAFF.

In its sample, this clone was seen once. The chain's CDR3 is CASSGGGRGRGSGNTIYF. CDR3 nucleotides: TGTGCCAGCAGTGGAGGGGGCAGGGGGCGCGGGTCCGGAAACACCATATATTTT. V gene TRBV6-1 combines with J gene TRBJ1-3; 8 bases are shared with TRBD1. Losses at the gene ends were 4 bases for V and 4 bases for J; bases not matched to a gene: 15. Germline V gene sequence: CDR1 MNHNS, CDR2 SASEGT. CDR3 length: 18 residues.

V usage is TRBV12-3 or TRBV12-4 and J usage is TRBJ1-1, with 9 bases that match TRBD1. CDR3 length: 12 residues. V was clipped by 8 bases and J by 6 bases; unmatched bases: 4. The CDR3 loop is CASGTGGPEAFF. CDR3 bases: TGTGCCAGCGGCACAGGGGGCCCTGAAGCTTTCTTT.

Written as DNA, the CDR3 is TGTGCCAGCAGTTTACCAGGGACCGGTTCCGGAAACACCATATATTTT. Its translation: CASSLPGTGSGNTIYF. V is TRBV28 and J is TRBJ1-3; TRBD1 might be the D (5 bases). CDR1 MDHEN and CDR2 SYDVKM come from the germline V gene. Trimming cost V 2 bases and J 4 bases, with 15 bases left between them. The CDR3 is made up of 16 amino acids.

There are a few counts of this clone. The chain combines TRBV7-6 with TRBJ2-1; 9 bases align to TRBD2. V lost 1 base and J lost 6; bases outside the gene matches: 10. Germline V gene sequence: CDR1 SGHVS, CDR2 FNYEAQ. This CDR3 contains 17 residues. DNA for the CDR3: TGTGCCAGCAGCTTAGGGGTAGCGGGAGTGGGGGGCAATGAGCAGTTCTTC. Amino acids: CASSLGVAGVGGNEQFF.

J is TRBJ2-7 and V is TRBV27; 13 positions match TRBD2. J lost 2 bases, V lost 5 bases, and 9 bases had no gene match. The germline V gene has CDR1 MNHEY and CDR2 SMNVEV (reference sequence). The CDR3 contains 17 residues. This CDR3 reads CASSPWTSGSWAYEQYF. CDR3 nucleotide sequence: TGTGCCAGCAGTCCGTGGACTAGCGGGAGCTGGGCCTACGAGCAGTACTTC.

The chain has TRBV5-6 and TRBJ1-1, with D tentatively TRBD1 (5 bases). This CDR3 has 15 residues. The V end was cut by 6 bases, the J end by 1 base, with 16 bases between. The germline CDR1 and CDR2 sequences are SGHDT and YYEEEE. The CDR3 nucleotides read TGTGCCAGCAACATGGGGCCGGCACGGAACACTGAAGCTTTCTTT. It is translated as CASNMGPARNTEAFF.

This chain connects TRBV2 to TRBJ2-7; D may be TRBD1 (6 bases). The germline V and J ends were trimmed by 4 bases and 3 bases, with 16 bases remaining between them. The CDR3 extends over 15 amino acids. Germline CDR1 reads SNHLY; CDR2 reads FYNNEI. The CDR3 reads CASSVAAGVFYEQYF. CDR3 nucleotide sequence: TGTGCCAGCAGTGTAGCAGCAGGGGTGTTCTACGAGCAGTACTTC.

The rearrangement links TRBV5-6 to TRBJ2-1; TRBD2 matches 12 bases. Germline V gives CDR1 SGHDT, CDR2 YYEEEE. V lost 4 bases and J lost 5; bases outside the gene matches: 13. The CDR3 loop spans 18 amino acids. This CDR3 is CASSLLTSGGPFNNEQFF. CDR3 in DNA: TGTGCCAGCAGCCTACTGACTAGCGGGGGCCCATTCAACAATGAGCAGTTCTTC.

The chain employs TRBV30 and TRBJ2-2; D perhaps matches TRBD1 (6 bases). This CDR3 has 16 amino acids. V lost 3 bases, J lost 0 bases, and 14 bases lay in between. Looked up from germline, CDR1 is GTSNPN and CDR2 is SVGIG (reference sequence). The CDR3 loop is CAWREQGSANTGELFF. DNA of the CDR3: TGTGCCTGGAGGGAGCAGGGGTCCGCGAACACCGGGGAGCTGTTTTTT.

This clone appeared a single time. As DNA, the CDR3 is TGTGCCAGCAGCCAAGATCGTCCCGGGGGGTATGCGGACACTGAAGCTTTCTTT. The encoded protein is CASSQDRPGGYADTEAFF. This chain joins TRBV3-1 (or the pseudogene TRBV3-2) and TRBJ1-1; D perhaps matches TRBD1 (5 bases). Deletions cut 0 bases from V and 3 bases from J, with 20 bases between. Per the germline V gene, CDR1 is LGHDT and CDR2 is YNNKEL (reference sequence). The CDR3 runs to 18 residues.

V and J are TRBV4-1 and TRBJ1-1; D is unresolved. In germline, CDR1 is MGHRA, CDR2 YSYEKL. CDR3 length: 13 amino acids. Trimming removed 2 bases from V and 2 bases from J, with 6 bases in between. CDR3 in amino acids: CASSQIPNTEAFF. The CDR3 DNA reads as TGCGCCAGCAGCCAAATCCCAAACACTGAAGCTTTCTTT.

The chain combines TRBV30 with TRBJ2-7; D perhaps matches TRBD2 (5 bases). Trimming shortened V by 0 bases and J by 6 bases, and 12 bases separated the two germline ends. The CDR3 totals 13 residues. Germline-derived CDR1 and CDR2 are GTSNPN and SVGIG (reference sequence). The CDR3 bases are TGTGCCTGGAGTGTACTAGGGTTGGGCGAGCAGTACTTC. Residues: CAWSVLGLGEQYF.

The rearrangement links TRBV10-3 to TRBJ2-3; 12 nucleotides agree with TRBD1. The germline V gene has CDR1 ENHRY and CDR2 SYGVKD. V shed 6 bases and J 2 bases; nucleotides not matched to a gene: 3. The CDR3 sequence is 15 residues long. Written as DNA, the CDR3 is TGTGCCATCAGCCCGGGACAGGGGGCCACAGATACGCAGTATTTT. As protein: CAISPGQGATDTQYF.

The rearrangement joins TRBV5-1 to TRBJ1-1, with 7 bases fitting TRBD1. The CDR3 spans 15 residues. Germline loops: CDR1 SGHRS, CDR2 YFSETQ. With 2 bases clipped from V and 3 bases from J, the junction kept 7 bases outside the gene matches. CDR3 sequence reads: CASSFRQGSDTEAFF. CDR3 nucleotide sequence: TGCGCCAGCAGCTTCCGACAGGGTTCGGACACTGAAGCTTTCTTT.

This clone was counted a few times. The chain is built from TRBV14 and TRBJ2-7, with D unclear. Germline V lookup: CDR1 SGHDN, CDR2 FVKESK. The ends were cut back, 4 bases at V and 4 bases at J, with 17 bases in the middle. CDR3 size: 15 residues. As DNA, the CDR3 is TGTGCCAGCAGCCCCCTGGGTAGCAGAGCTTACGAGCAGTACTTC. Translated: CASSPLGSRAYEQYF.

The chain couples TRBV19 to TRBJ1-5; D is unclear. Per the germline V gene, CDR1 is LNHDA and CDR2 is SQIVND (reference sequence). The CDR3 length is 13 residues. Trimming took 6 bases from V and 0 from J, leaving 6 bases between them. CDR3 coding DNA: TGTGCCAGTAGGGGTTATAGCAATCAGCCCCAGCATTTT. Amino acids: CASRGYSNQPQHF.

The V and J genes are TRBV28 and TRBJ2-7; TRBD1 agrees at 11 bases. The CDR3 totals 16 residues. Germline V CDR1 and CDR2: MDHEN, SYDVKM. Unmatched junction bases numbered 6, after V lost 2 bases and J lost 3 bases. In DNA, the CDR3 is TGTGCCAGCAGTTTAAGGGGGACAGGGGGTTACTACGAGCAGTACTTC. It encodes CASSLRGTGGYYEQYF.